These 4 T cell receptor beta chains came from one sample sequenced in a study of blood T cell repertoires in COVID-19. Some clones are missing from TCRdb's copy, which holds only in-frame ones; the method was immunoSEQ multiplex PCR. This table has about 220,000 clones, around 87% appearing once. The sequenced material came from peripheral blood. These receptors were obtained from a woman in her twenties or thirties who had recovered from COVID-19.

The V call is TRBV30, the J call TRBJ2-7, with 7 bases aligning to TRBD1. The germline gives CDR1 GTSNPN, CDR2 SVGIG (reference sequence). Germline trimming cut 0 bases from V and 0 bases from J; bases unmatched to any gene: 5. The CDR3 is made up of 15 amino acids. The DNA of the CDR3 is TGTGCCTGGAGTGTGGGGACAGCCCGCTCCTACGAGCAGTACTTC. Protein: CAWSVGTARSYEQYF. The full variable domain, in which reference TRBV30 and TRBJ2-7 provide the parts outside the CDR3, is SQTIHQWPATLVQPVGSPLSLECTVEGTSNPNLYWYRQAAGRGLQLLFYSVGIGQISSEVPQNLSASRPQDRQFILSSKKLLLSDSGFYLCAWSVGTARSYEQYFGPGTRLTVT.

This clone was recorded only once. This chain uses TRBV13 with TRBJ1-2; tentative D call: TRBD1 (6 bases). The CDR3 loop spans 14 amino acids. The germline V and J ends were trimmed by 10 bases and 5 bases, with 20 bases remaining between them. CDR1 PRHDT and CDR2 FYEKMQ come from the germline V gene (reference sequence). CDR3 in amino acids: CATMLRGAPYGYTF. For the CDR3, the DNA is TGTGCCACCATGCTCAGGGGCGCCCCGTATGGCTACACCTTC.

The DNA for the CDR3 is TGTGCCAGCAGCACGATAGACAGGGGCCTTTTCTTC. Its translation: CASSTIDRGLFF. The chain carries TRBV27 and TRBJ2-1; TRBD1 aligns across 8 bases. Germline trimming cut 6 bases from V and 16 bases from J; bases unmatched to any gene: 11. This CDR3 spans 12 amino acids. The germline V gene has CDR1 MNHEY and CDR2 SMNVEV (reference sequence).

The chain joins TRBV2 to TRBJ2-7; TRBD1 agrees at 10 bases. The CDR3 is 15 amino acids. V lost 2 bases to trimming and J lost 3 bases; unmatched junction nucleotides: 4. Germline lookup yields CDR1 SNHLY and CDR2 FYNNEI. The chain's CDR3 is CASSETRTGGYEQYF. The CDR3 nucleotides read TGTGCCAGCAGTGAAACTCGGACAGGGGGCTACGAGCAGTACTTC. Combining the CDR3 with reference TRBV2 and TRBJ2-7 gives the whole variable domain EPEVTQTPSHQVTQMGQEVILRCVPISNHLYFYWYRQILGQKVEFLVSFYNNEISEKSEIFDDQFSVERPDGSNFTLKIRSTKLEDSAMYFCASSETRTGGYEQYFGPGTRLTVT.